The clone carrying this T cell receptor (beta chain) has only one observation. This CDR3 is built from 14 residues. The V gene's germline CDR1 is SGHRS and CDR2 YFSETQ. With 0 bases removed from V and 4 bases from J, the gap between germline ends came to 10 bases. Sequenced by immunoSEQ multiplex PCR; TCRdb stores in-frame clones only, minus some. The sample records some 69,000 clones, 88% being singletons. The entry originates in a study of technical replicates of blood from a handful of donors. V gene TRBV5-1 combines with J gene TRBJ1-1; a possible D gene is TRBD1 (5 bases). This TCR was sampled from a human donor in good health. Some clones in this sample may be carry-over from other donors' samples. The sequenced sample consisted of PBMCs. The CDR3 DNA follows: TGCGCCAGCAGCTTGGGGGGGGGAGGCACTGAAGCTTTCTTT. Protein: CASSLGGGGTEAFF. The variable domain in full, completed from reference TRBV5-1 and TRBJ1-1, reads KAGVTQTPRYLIKTRGQQVTLSCSPISGHRSVSWYQQTPGQGLQFLFEYFSETQRNKGNFPGRFSGRQFSNSRSEMNVSTLELGDSALYLCASSLGGGGTEAFFGQGTRLTVV.